The sample holds a few counts of the clone carrying this T cell receptor beta chain. The target antigen is unknown. Template switching by 5'RACE produced TCR cDNA, adding a universal primer site and UMIs. TCRdb re-derived calls from the 5' RACE reads in MiXCR, one entry per CDR3 protein. The data hold 350,000 or so distinct CDR3 sequences, with 8.1% observed a single time. The record originates from a study of T cells after yellow fever vaccination. Study findings and constraints: Highly abundant clonotypes carried over from the bulk population could end up in FACS-sorted repertoires as contaminants. Though weaker, the secondary response peaked faster, on day 5 versus 15.

Germline loops: CDR1 DFQATT, CDR2 SNEGSKA (reference sequence). V was clipped by 6 bases and J by 8 bases, with 18 bases between them. This CDR3 is built from 13 residues. Sequenced here: PBMCs, sampled about 41 days after the first yellow fever vaccination. The receptor was isolated from a man younger than 35 who received the YFV17D yellow fever vaccine. The rearrangement uses TRBV20-1 and TRBJ2-3; D remains ambiguous. This CDR3 is CSAKRPRVGTQYF. The CDR3, as DNA: TGCAGTGCGAAGCGCCCTCGCGTAGGTACGCAGTATTTT.